A single sample is the source of the 15 T cell receptor beta chains below, sequenced in a study of blood T cell repertoires in COVID-19. TCRdb keeps only in-frame clones here, not all; method: immunoSEQ multiplex PCR. Of tens of thousands of clones in the sample, 70% to 90% were seen once. Sample: peripheral blood. The receptors come from a human donor in a cohort sampled during active COVID-19.

In its sample, this clone was seen once. The chain uses TRBV11-3 and TRBJ1-1, with D tentatively TRBD1 (5 bases). The V gene's germline CDR1 is SGHNT and CDR2 YENEEA. Trimming took off 5 bases at V and 5 bases at J, with 9 bases between the two ends. The CDR3 runs 12 residues. Here the CDR3 DNA reads TGTGCCAGCAGCCCCGGGGGAACTGAAGCTTTCTTT. Translation: CASSPGGTEAFF.

The chain is built from TRBV27 and TRBJ1-1, with 11 bases fitting TRBD1. This CDR3 has 17 amino acids. The J segment lost 5 bases and the V segment lost 5 bases, leaving 13 bases of the junction unmatched. Germline V lookup: CDR1 MNHEY, CDR2 SMNVEV (reference sequence). This CDR3 is CASSKTGTGGLGTEAFF. CDR3 nucleotide sequence: TGTGCCAGCAGTAAAACCGGGACAGGGGGGCTTGGAACTGAAGCTTTCTTT.

There are a few counts of this clone. The chain combines TRBV7-9 with TRBJ2-2; D may be TRBD1 (6 bases). The CDR3 sequence is 14 residues long. V was pared by 4 bases and J by 7 bases, with 13 bases between. Per germline, CDR1 SEHNR and CDR2 FQNEAQ (reference sequence). CDR3 DNA: TGTGCCAGCAGCTCCCAACAGGGTATCGGGGAGCTGTTTTTT. It codes for CASSSQQGIGELFF.

This chain connects TRBV19 to TRBJ2-5, with 9 bases fitting TRBD2. Looked up from germline, CDR1 is LNHDA and CDR2 is SQIVND (reference sequence). V was pared by 3 bases and J by 6 bases, with 11 bases of the junction left unmatched. This CDR3 is built from 16 residues. The DNA of the CDR3 is TGTGCCAGTAGTATTGTGGGGGCGGGAGGGCGGCAGACCCAGTACTTC. It specifies CASSIVGAGGRQTQYF. Complete variable domain (other parts from reference TRBV19 and TRBJ2-5): DGGITQSPKYLFRKEGQNVTLSCEQNLNHDAMYWYRQDPGQGLRLIYYSQIVNDFQKGDIAEGYSVSREKKESFPLTVTSAQKNPTAFYLCASSIVGAGGRQTQYFGPGTRLLVL.

J is TRBJ2-5 and V is TRBV7-9; TRBD1 aligns across 8 bases. V gave up 2 bases and J gave up 2 bases; unmatched junction bases: 13. This CDR3 has 18 residues. In germline, CDR1 is SEHNR, CDR2 FQNEAQ (reference sequence). The CDR3 loop is CASSLFGRGLTGQETQYF. In nucleotides, the CDR3 is TGTGCCAGCAGCTTATTTGGCAGGGGGCTTACAGGTCAAGAGACCCAGTACTTC.

This chain joins TRBV10-1 and TRBJ2-5, with TRBD1 identical over 7 bases. The CDR3 contains 14 residues. Per germline, CDR1 WNHNN and CDR2 SYGVQD (reference sequence). With V trimmed by 2 bases and J by 6 bases, 6 bases remained unmatched. The CDR3 DNA sequence: TGCGCCAGCAGTGAGGACAGGGCGGCGAAGACCCAGTACTTC. This sequence encodes CASSEDRAAKTQYF.

The chain uses TRBV27 and TRBJ1-5, with 9 bases matching TRBD1. Germline V gene data show CDR1 as MNHEY and CDR2 as SMNVEV (reference sequence). V dropped 2 bases and J dropped 9; count of bases not matched to a gene: 2. This CDR3 contains 13 residues. The CDR3 is CASSLDRGWPQHF. The CDR3 DNA is TGTGCCAGCAGTTTAGACAGGGGGTGGCCCCAGCATTTT.

J is TRBJ1-5 and V is TRBV28; no clear D gene. Trimming left V 1 base short and J 4 bases short, with 8 bases between. The germline V gene encodes CDR1 MDHEN and CDR2 SYDVKM. The CDR3 runs 14 residues. The CDR3 reads CASSLLRKNQPQHF. Here the CDR3 DNA reads TGTGCCAGCAGTTTATTGAGGAAAAATCAGCCCCAGCATTTT.

The V call is TRBV30, the J call TRBJ1-1; unclear D gene. CDR3 length: 13 residues. The germline CDR1 and CDR2 sequences are GTSNPN and SVGIG (reference sequence). Trimming cost V 5 bases and J 0 bases, with 10 bases left between them. Here the CDR3 DNA reads TGTGCCTGGGAAAATTATATGAACACTGAAGCTTTCTTT. Translated: CAWENYMNTEAFF.

This sequence joins TRBV28 and TRBJ1-4, with D tentatively TRBD1 (5 bases). The CDR3 is 12 amino acids. Between the trimmed V and J ends, which lost 5 bases and 7 bases, there was a span of 8 bases. Germline CDR1 and CDR2: MDHEN and SYDVKM. CDR3 nucleotides: TGTGCCAGCAGTGGCGGGGGTGAAAAACTGTTTTTT. It specifies CASSGGGEKLFF.

The chain recombines TRBV28 with TRBJ1-6; TRBD1 aligns across 9 bases. This CDR3 spans 16 amino acids. CDR1 is MDHEN and CDR2 is SYDVKM in the germline V gene. V lost 4 bases and J lost 7; bases outside the gene matches: 8. CDR3 in amino acids: CASSSPGQGGNSPLHF. DNA of the CDR3: TGTGCCAGCAGTTCACCGGGACAGGGAGGCAATTCACCCCTCCACTTT. The full variable domain, with the rest looked up from reference TRBV28 and TRBJ1-6, is DVKVTQSSRYLVKRTGEKVFLECVQDMDHENMFWYRQDPGLGLRLIYFSYDVKMKEKGDIPEGYSVSREKKERFSLILESASTNQTSMYLCASSSPGQGGNSPLHFGNGTRLTVT.

The chain combines TRBV7-9 with TRBJ2-2; D not resolved. This CDR3 has 14 amino acids. V lost 5 bases to trimming and J lost 1 base, with 8 bases between them. Germline-derived CDR1 and CDR2 are SEHNR and FQNEAQ (reference sequence). CDR3 bases: TGTGCCAGCAGCCGCCGACAGAACACCGGGGAGCTGTTTTTT. It translates to CASSRRQNTGELFF.

This sequence joins TRBV18 and TRBJ2-2, with a possible D match to TRBD1 (5 bases). Germline CDR1 KGHSH, CDR2 LQKENI. This CDR3 contains 15 residues. V lost 6 bases to trimming and J lost 2 bases, with 13 bases between them. The CDR3 nucleotides are TGTGCCAGCTCGAGACAGCCAAAAAACACCGGGGAGCTGTTTTTT. This sequence encodes CASSRQPKNTGELFF.

This sequence joins TRBV6-5 and TRBJ1-6; tentative D call: TRBD1 (5 bases). This CDR3 has 15 residues. V gave up 5 bases and J gave up 9 bases, with 17 bases separating them. CDR1 is MNHEY, CDR2 SVGAGI, per germline. The CDR3 sequence: CASSNPTGHSSPLHF. The CDR3 DNA reads as TGTGCCAGCAGTAACCCAACCGGACATAGTTCACCCCTCCACTTT.

This clone was counted a single time. The CDR3 region has the DNA TGCGCCAGCAGCCAGGCGGGGGGGAAACTAGCGGTCGACGAGCAGTACTTC. Amino acids: CASSQAGGKLAVDEQYF. V gene TRBV4-1 combines with J gene TRBJ2-7, with TRBD2 identical over 9 bases. V lost 3 bases, J lost 5 bases, and 14 bases stayed unmatched. Per germline, CDR1 MGHRA and CDR2 YSYEKL. CDR3 length: 17 residues.